The 16 T cell receptor beta chains presented below share a single source sample, sequenced in a study of human T cells and chemical hapten exposure. Stated time point: patch test 2, 6 weeks after DPC sensitization. Treatment here: therapeutic diphenylcyclopropenone sensitization with weekly scalp DPC. TCRdb re-derived calls from the RACE reads in MiXCR, one entry per CDR3 protein. This sample has over 70,000 distinct CDR3 sequences, with around 10% found just once. The material sequenced was whole blood, taken in connection with sensitization to the hapten diphenylcyclopropenone (DPC). The receptors here all came from a man aged 18-30 years with alopecia areata. Some clones in this sample may be carry-over from other donors' samples.

The chain uses TRBV7-8 and TRBJ2-1; D might be TRBD1 (6 bases). The V and J ends lost 5 bases and 2 bases respectively, with 13 bases between them. Germline CDR1 and CDR2: SGHVS and FQNEAQ. The CDR3 has 15 amino acids. In nucleotides, the CDR3 is TGTGCCAGCAGCATACAGGGAGAGCCCTACAATGAGCAGTTCTTC. Amino acids: CASSIQGEPYNEQFF.

The chain has TRBV6-2 or TRBV6-3 and TRBJ2-3; 12 bases are shared with TRBD2. This CDR3 has 16 residues. V lost 6 bases, J lost 4 bases, and 8 bases stayed unmatched. CDR1 MNHEY and CDR2 SVGEGT come from the germline V gene. CDR3 sequence (DNA): TGTGCCAGCAGACCGGGACTAGCGGGTTTGGCAGATACGCAGTATTTT. It encodes CASRPGLAGLADTQYF.

This clonotype came up many times. V is TRBV6-4 and J is TRBJ2-3, with a possible D match to TRBD1 (6 bases). Trimming removed 3 bases from V and 2 bases from J, with 12 bases in between. Germline V gene data show CDR1 as MRHNA and CDR2 as SNTAGT. CDR3 size: 15 residues. The CDR3 loop reads CASSEQGETTDTQYF. CDR3 coding DNA: TGTGCCAGCAGTGAACAGGGCGAAACCACAGATACGCAGTATTTT.

The table lists this clonotype with a few counts. The J gene is TRBJ2-7, the V gene TRBV28; D unclear. The germline V and J ends were trimmed by 2 bases and 6 bases, with 17 bases remaining between them. The CDR3 has 15 residues. Germline CDR1 and CDR2: MDHEN and SYDVKM. CDR3 bases: TGTGCCAGCAGTTTACCCGGACCCAAACTCGGCGAGCAGTACTTC. This translates into CASSLPGPKLGEQYF.

V and J are TRBV20-1 and TRBJ2-1; D may be TRBD1 or TRBD2 (5 bases each). Germline values: CDR1 DFQATT, CDR2 SNEGSKA (reference sequence). The CDR3 is 13 amino acids. V shed 3 bases and J shed 2 bases, with 8 bases lying between them. CDR3 loop: CSASGAPYNEQFF. CDR3 DNA sequence: TGCAGTGCTAGCGGGGCCCCCTACAATGAGCAGTTCTTC.

The rearrangement uses TRBV29-1 and TRBJ1-5; D might be TRBD1 (5 bases). Trimming pared 7 bases from V and 5 bases from J, leaving 15 bases between. This CDR3 is 13 amino acids long. Germline V gene data show CDR1 as SQVTM and CDR2 as ANQGSEA. The CDR3 DNA reads as TGCAGCGCCGGAACAGGTAGTCATCAGCCCCAGCATTTT. Protein product: CSAGTGSHQPQHF.

This clonotype was seen more than once but under ten times. The chain employs TRBV27 and TRBJ1-6; no firm D call. Germline V gene lookup returns CDR1 MNHEY and CDR2 SMNVEV (reference sequence). The CDR3 sequence is 13 residues long. V was trimmed by 6 bases and J by 7 bases, leaving 10 bases between them. Here the CDR3 reads CASRTVPNSPLHF. In DNA, the CDR3 is TGTGCCAGCAGAACAGTCCCCAATTCACCCCTCCACTTT.

This clonotype has a count of ten or more. This chain links TRBV7-9 with TRBJ1-1; no definite D call. With 4 bases removed from V and 1 base from J, the gap between germline ends came to 13 bases. The germline gives CDR1 SEHNR, CDR2 FQNEAQ (reference sequence). This CDR3 comprises 15 residues. The CDR3 bases are TGTGCCAGCAGCTATCATGAGATGGGGAACACTGAAGCTTTCTTT. This gives the protein CASSYHEMGNTEAFF.

This clonotype occurred many times. The chain employs TRBV7-9 and TRBJ1-2; D gene unclear. The germline CDR1 and CDR2 sequences are SEHNR and FQNEAQ (reference sequence). The V end was cut by 5 bases, the J end by 0 bases, with 10 bases between. This CDR3 has 14 residues. CDR3 sequence: CASSHPDSNYGYTF. The DNA for the CDR3 is TGTGCCAGCAGCCACCCGGACTCTAACTATGGCTACACCTTC.

V is TRBV7-2 and J is TRBJ1-1, with a possible D match to TRBD1 (6 bases). Germline V gives CDR1 SGHTA, CDR2 FQGNSA. V was cut by 3 bases and J by 0 bases, with 11 bases left in between. CDR3 size: 15 residues. In nucleotides, the CDR3 is TGTGCCAGCAGCTTCCGGACAGCTATGAACACTGAAGCTTTCTTT. Its protein product is CASSFRTAMNTEAFF.

This clonotype was seen repeatedly, ten times or more. The chain uses TRBV20-1 and TRBJ1-2; 7 bases map to TRBD1. The CDR3 is 14 residues long. J lost 1 base, V lost 6 bases, and 8 bases had no gene match. Looked up from germline, CDR1 is DFQATT and CDR2 is SNEGSKA (reference sequence). The CDR3 sequence: CSAMTGNYNYGYTF. The CDR3 DNA sequence: TGCAGTGCAATGACAGGGAATTATAACTATGGCTACACCTTC.

In this sample, this clonotype turned up a few times. The chain combines TRBV29-1 with TRBJ2-1, with D perhaps matching TRBD2 (5 bases). The CDR3 runs 11 residues. Germline CDR1 and CDR2: SQVTM and ANQGSEA. With 4 bases removed from V and 9 bases from J, the gap between germline ends came to 10 bases. The CDR3 DNA is TGCAGCGTTGTGTCAAGCGGTGAGCAGTTCTTC. This translates into CSVVSSGEQFF.

This clonotype was detected many times. The rearrangement links TRBV6-2 or TRBV6-3 to TRBJ2-7, with 7 nucleotides matching TRBD2. The germline V gene encodes CDR1 MNHEY and CDR2 SVGEGT. The J segment lost 0 bases and the V segment lost 7 bases, leaving 6 bases of the junction unmatched. This CDR3 has 14 residues. CDR3 protein: CASKPGGSSYEQYF. Here the CDR3 DNA reads TGTGCCAGCAAACCCGGGGGGAGCTCCTACGAGCAGTACTTC.

This clonotype was picked up a small number of times. This chain joins TRBV12-3 or TRBV12-4 and TRBJ2-5, with TRBD1 matching 7 bases. The CDR3 length is 13 residues. V lost 9 bases to trimming and J lost 5 bases; unmatched junction nucleotides: 9. The CDR3, as DNA: TGTGCCAGTTCGACAGGGTACGGCGAGACCCAGTACTTC. Encoded protein: CASSTGYGETQYF.

This clonotype was counted many times. The chain combines TRBV19 with TRBJ1-3; perhaps TRBD1 as D (5 bases). The germline CDR1 and CDR2 sequences are LNHDA and SQIVND (reference sequence). CDR3 length: 14 amino acids. Trimming stripped 6 bases from V and 4 bases from J, with 13 bases between. CDR3 protein: CASSQQARGNTIYF. CDR3 sequence (DNA): TGTGCCAGTAGCCAACAGGCCCGAGGAAACACCATATATTTT.

This clonotype was observed a few times. The rearrangement joins TRBV20-1 to TRBJ2-5; TRBD1 matches at 10 bases. V was clipped by 0 bases and J by 5 bases; unmatched bases: 6. This CDR3 region has 15 residues. Germline lookup yields CDR1 DFQATT and CDR2 SNEGSKA (reference sequence). The CDR3: CSARDGTGEEETQYF. For the CDR3, the DNA is TGCAGTGCTAGAGATGGGACAGGGGAAGAGGAGACCCAGTACTTC.